Below are 27 T cell receptor beta chains sequenced from a single sample in a study of CD8 T cells in Susac syndrome. Random-hexamer reverse transcription was applied to about 0.45 to 1 ug RNA. TCRdb itself ran the immunoSEQ multiplex PCR reads through MiXCR, one entry per CDR3 protein. The table lists about 150,000 distinct CDR3 sequences, over 85% of them singletons. The source material was CD4+ T cells from PBMCs. The receptors shown here come from a human donor with multiple sclerosis.

The V gene is TRBV11-2, the J gene TRBJ1-4; unclear D gene. V lost 1 base and J lost 8, with 11 bases in between. The CDR3 is made up of 14 amino acids. CDR1 and CDR2 from the germline V gene are SGHAT and FQNNGV. In DNA form, the CDR3 reads TGTGCCAGCAGCTTAGGCGGAATCAACGAAAAACTGTTTTTT. This gives the protein CASSLGGINEKLFF.

V gene TRBV27 combines with J gene TRBJ1-4; 7 bases line up with TRBD1. CDR1 and CDR2 (germline): MNHEY, SMNVEV (reference sequence). V shed 4 bases, J shed 4 bases, and the junction held 6 bases outside the gene matches. The CDR3 consists of 15 residues. The CDR3 reads CASSSSGTDNEKLFF. For the CDR3, the DNA is TGTGCCAGCAGTTCGAGTGGGACAGATAATGAAAAACTGTTTTTT.

The J gene is TRBJ2-5, the V gene TRBV11-2; D may be TRBD1 or TRBD2 (5 bases each). V dropped 4 bases and J dropped 1 base, with 7 bases sitting between them. Germline CDR1 is SGHAT and CDR2 is FQNNGV. This CDR3 comprises 13 residues. This CDR3 reads CASSSGAQETQYF. The CDR3 nucleotides are TGTGCCAGCAGCTCCGGGGCCCAAGAGACCCAGTACTTC.

This chain uses TRBV7-9 with TRBJ1-2; D may be TRBD1 (5 bases). V lost 8 bases and J 2 bases, leaving 15 bases between the germline ends. The length of the CDR3 is 14 residues. Germline CDR1 is SEHNR and CDR2 is FQNEAQ (reference sequence). The CDR3 nucleotides read TGTGCCAGCGGCAGGGACCGAGAAAACTATGGCTACACCTTC. Translated: CASGRDRENYGYTF.

The chain employs TRBV6-5 and TRBJ1-3; maybe TRBD1 (5 bases). This CDR3 spans 16 amino acids. Germline CDR1 MNHEY, CDR2 SVGAGI. The V end lost 0 bases, the J end lost 2 bases, and 11 bases lay between the germline ends. DNA of the CDR3: TGTGCCAGCAGTTACTCGCAGGGCGGGGCTGGAAACACCATATATTTT. Its protein is CASSYSQGGAGNTIYF.

The chain couples TRBV6-5 to TRBJ2-2; 7 positions agree with TRBD1. Trimming took 0 bases from V and 0 from J; bases not matched to a gene: 4. This CDR3 has 17 amino acids. CDR1 MNHEY and CDR2 SVGAGI come from the germline V gene. This CDR3 reads CASSYSNRGANTGELFF. CDR3 nucleotide sequence: TGTGCCAGCAGTTACTCGAACAGGGGCGCGAACACCGGGGAGCTGTTTTTT.

The chain uses TRBV2 and TRBJ2-1, with 8 bases fitting TRBD2. The CDR3 is 15 amino acids. From germline, CDR1 is SNHLY and CDR2 FYNNEI. The ends lost 2 bases at V and 2 bases at J; junction bases unmatched: 2. The CDR3 sequence: CASSERTSPYNEQFF. In DNA form, the CDR3 reads TGTGCCAGCAGTGAAAGGACTAGCCCCTACAATGAGCAGTTCTTC.

This chain uses TRBV12-5 with TRBJ1-2; TRBD1 agrees at 8 bases. The CDR3 covers 14 residues. The J segment lost 2 bases and the V segment lost 6 bases, leaving 5 bases of the junction unmatched. Germline loops: CDR1 LGHNT, CDR2 FRNRAP. This CDR3 reads CASGRQGLNYGYTF. The CDR3 coding sequence is TGTGCTAGTGGAAGACAGGGGCTCAACTATGGCTACACCTTC.

The chain is built from TRBV5-6 and TRBJ1-5; a weak D match, TRBD1 (5 bases). The CDR3 consists of 17 residues. Between the trimmed V and J ends, which lost 4 bases and 10 bases, there was a span of 27 bases. The germline gives CDR1 SGHDT, CDR2 YYEEEE. This CDR3 is CASSRREGPMSVGPQHF. The CDR3 nucleotides read TGTGCCAGCAGCCGTCGAGAGGGACCGATGAGCGTCGGACCCCAGCATTTT.

This chain connects TRBV27 to TRBJ2-7, with TRBD2 matching over 10 bases. Germline trimming cut 6 bases from V and 3 bases from J; bases unmatched to any gene: 11. Looked up from germline, CDR1 is MNHEY and CDR2 is SMNVEV (reference sequence). CDR3 length: 16 residues. CDR3 region: CASSFPEREGLYEQYF. CDR3 coding DNA: TGTGCCAGCAGCTTCCCAGAGCGGGAGGGCCTCTACGAGCAGTACTTC.

The genes are TRBV5-1 and TRBJ1-1; tentative D call: TRBD1 (5 bases). The germline V gene has CDR1 SGHRS and CDR2 YFSETQ. Trimming shortened V by 0 bases and J by 3 bases, and 18 bases separated the two germline ends. CDR3 length: 17 residues. Here the CDR3 DNA reads TGCGCCAGCAGCTTGGTCGGGGGGATTACCCCCGACACTGAAGCTTTCTTT. Translating it yields CASSLVGGITPDTEAFF.

The rearrangement joins TRBV12-3 or TRBV12-4 to TRBJ1-2; D might be TRBD1 (6 bases). The CDR3 length is 13 residues. Trimming removed 4 bases at V and 5 bases at J, with 11 bases between. For the CDR3, the DNA is TGTGCCAGCAGTTCGCGGACAGTTTATGGCTACACCTTC. This codes for CASSSRTVYGYTF.

Details on this clonotype: At one end, the junction sequence differs from germline, possibly due to a read error. The V and J genes are TRBV6-2 or TRBV6-3 and TRBJ2-3; TRBD2 might be the D (6 bases). The CDR3 has 13 residues. The germline gives CDR1 MNHEY, CDR2 SVGEGT. CDR3 DNA sequence: TGTGCCAGCAGTTACTCTACGGGGGTGCCGGGACGTTTT. The encoded protein is CASSYSTGVPGRF.

The chain couples TRBV28 to TRBJ2-1; tentative D call: TRBD1 (7 bases). The CDR3 is 18 residues long. V gave up 6 bases and J gave up 6 bases, with 27 bases separating them. Germline V gives CDR1 MDHEN, CDR2 SYDVKM. CDR3 DNA sequence: TGTGCCAGCAGGGCGGGACAGTACTTCGGAGGGAATTTCAATGAGCAGTTCTTC. Amino acids: CASRAGQYFGGNFNEQFF.

J is TRBJ2-3 and V is TRBV6-5, with a weak D call TRBD2 (5 bases). Germline V CDR1 and CDR2: MNHEY, SVGAGI. The CDR3 covers 14 residues. The V end was cut by 5 bases, the J end by 8 bases, with 17 bases between. CDR3 DNA sequence: TGTGCCAGCAGTAAGGCCCAGCGGCGAGGTACGCAGTATTTT. This gives the protein CASSKAQRRGTQYF.

V usage is TRBV29-1 and J usage is TRBJ1-1; D not resolved. CDR1 and CDR2 from the germline V gene are SQVTM and ANQGSEA. The CDR3 sequence is 16 residues long. V lost 1 base to trimming and J lost 0 bases, with 15 bases between them. Written as DNA, the CDR3 is TGCAGCGTTGAAGGAGTTTTCGGCAGCATGAACACTGAAGCTTTCTTT. Its protein is CSVEGVFGSMNTEAFF.

V usage is TRBV6-5 and J usage is TRBJ2-7; perhaps TRBD2 as D (6 bases). Trimming took off 6 bases at V and 1 base at J, with 13 bases between the two ends. The CDR3 consists of 14 residues. Germline CDR1 and CDR2: MNHEY and SVGAGI. DNA of the CDR3: TGTGCCAGCAGATTCCGGAGGGAGTCCTACGAGCAGTACTTC. It encodes CASRFRRESYEQYF.

The chain uses TRBV20-1 and TRBJ1-2; perhaps TRBD1 as D (5 bases). Trimming left V 5 bases short and J 1 base short, with 8 bases between. Germline lookup yields CDR1 DFQATT and CDR2 SNEGSKA (reference sequence). The CDR3 spans 12 residues. This chain's CDR3 is CSAATDNYGYTF. CDR3 in DNA: TGCAGTGCTGCGACAGATAACTATGGCTACACCTTC.

The chain couples TRBV25-1 to TRBJ1-2; unclear D gene. The CDR3 is 12 residues long. The V gene's germline CDR1 is MGHDK and CDR2 SYGVNS. V lost 4 bases and J 4 bases, leaving 7 bases between the germline ends. CDR3 DNA sequence: TGTGCCAGCAGTGCAACCTTCTATGGCTACACCTTC. Translating gives CASSATFYGYTF.

The chain joins TRBV6-6 to TRBJ2-7, with TRBD1 matching 9 bases. Losses at the gene ends were 7 bases for V and 3 bases for J; bases not matched to a gene: 10. The germline CDR1 and CDR2 sequences are MNHNY and SVGAGI (reference sequence). The length of the CDR3 is 15 residues. The CDR3 region is CASTKGGTGIYEQYF. For the CDR3, the DNA is TGTGCCAGCACTAAGGGAGGGACAGGGATCTACGAGCAGTACTTC.

J is TRBJ1-5 and V is TRBV28; D is uncertain. The CDR3 is made up of 11 amino acids. Germline loops: CDR1 MDHEN, CDR2 SYDVKM. Deletions cut 7 bases from V and 7 bases from J, with 8 bases between. The CDR3 DNA sequence: TGTGCCAGCACCAATAGGCAGCCCCAGCATTTT. Translation gives CASTNRQPQHF.

The sample holds a few counts of this clonotype. This chain uses TRBV18 with TRBJ2-1, with 8 positions matching TRBD2. The V gene end was trimmed by 6 bases and the J gene end by 0 bases; junction bases not matched to a gene: 4. This CDR3 is built from 15 residues. The germline V gene encodes CDR1 KGHSH and CDR2 LQKENI. The CDR3, as DNA: TGTGCCAGCTCTCCAAGCGGGGGCTCCTACAATGAGCAGTTCTTC. This sequence encodes CASSPSGGSYNEQFF.

V and J are TRBV10-3 and TRBJ2-4; 7 positions match TRBD1. Losses at the gene ends were 4 bases for V and 10 bases for J; bases not matched to a gene: 1. Per germline, CDR1 ENHRY and CDR2 SYGVKD. The CDR3 is made up of 11 amino acids. The CDR3 nucleotides read TGTGCCATCAGTGGGGGACAGATTCAGTACTTC. Translating gives CAISGGQIQYF.

The gene calls are TRBV13 and TRBJ2-7; 7 bases map to TRBD1. Germline V CDR1 and CDR2: PRHDT, FYEKMQ (reference sequence). The CDR3 runs 14 residues. Trimming took 3 bases from V and 0 from J; bases not matched to a gene: 2. The CDR3 sequence is CASSFGQDSYEQYF. The CDR3 nucleotides are TGTGCCAGCAGCTTCGGACAGGACTCCTACGAGCAGTACTTC.

The chain employs TRBV7-2 and TRBJ2-2, with 8 bases identical to TRBD2. Germline-derived CDR1 and CDR2 are SGHTA and FQGNSA. The CDR3 covers 15 residues. J was trimmed by 5 bases and V by 4 bases; bases with no gene match: 6. Written as DNA, the CDR3 is TGTGCCAGCAGCTCCCGGGAGGGTGGGACCGGGGAGCTGTTTTTT. This sequence encodes CASSSREGGTGELFF.

V gene TRBV28 combines with J gene TRBJ1-4, with 7 bases matching TRBD1. Per germline, CDR1 MDHEN and CDR2 SYDVKM. The CDR3 is 15 residues long. After removal of 5 bases from V and 7 bases from J, the junction contained 10 bases not matched to a gene. The DNA of the CDR3 is TGTGCCAGCAGTACTCGACAGGGAGGCAGTGAAAAACTGTTTTTT. Protein product: CASSTRQGGSEKLFF.

The V gene is TRBV6-6, the J gene TRBJ1-1; D is uncertain. The CDR3 spans 15 residues. V dropped 3 bases and J dropped 0 bases, with 11 bases sitting between them. In germline, CDR1 is MNHNY, CDR2 SVGAGI (reference sequence). This CDR3 is CASSYGQLLNTEAFF. CDR3 DNA sequence: TGTGCCAGCAGTTATGGCCAGCTCCTGAACACTGAAGCTTTCTTT.